The rows below give T cell receptor beta chains drawn from one sample of a study of identical twins. Each CDR3 protein is one row after TCRdb ran MiXCR on the 5' RACE reads. Of approximately 220,000 distinct CDR3 sequences in the sample, 7.5% were seen once. The same specimen was also included in a second study, on yellow fever vaccine responses in identical twins.

Sequences were obtained from memory (CD45RO+) T cells sorted from blood. The origin of the receptors is a woman aged 18-30 years in good health. CDR3s include the opening cysteine and the closing phenylalanine or tryptophan. A D gene is named only where the DNA matches it firmly. Clone size is not always given. Where it is, it says once, few, many or a class for expanded clones.

size	D	J	V	DNA	CDR3
.	TRBD1	TRBJ1-2	TRBV30	TGTGCCTGGAGTGTGACAGGGGAACGTGGCTACACCTTC	CAWSVTGERGYTF
few	TRBD1	TRBJ2-5	TRBV4-3	TGCGCCAGCAGCCTAGACAGGGGTGGCAGTGAGACCCAGTACTTC	CASSLDRGGSETQYF
few	TRBD2	TRBJ2-1	TRBV3-1	TGTGCCAGCAGCCAAGATAGTCTAGCGGGGGACTCTGAGCAGTTCTTC	CASSQDSLAGDSEQFF
.	TRBD1	TRBJ2-7	TRBV11-1	TGTGCCAGCAGCTACGAGGACAGGACCTACGAGCAGTACTTC	CASSYEDRTYEQYF
many	TRBD2	TRBJ2-3	TRBV4-1	TGCGCCAGCAGCCAAAGGCCAGCGGGGAAAAACACAGATACGCAGTATTTT	CASSQRPAGKNTDTQYF
.	TRBD1	TRBJ2-1	TRBV28	TGTGCCAGCAGAATTCAGGGGGCCCGCTACAATGAGCAGTTCTTC	CASRIQGARYNEQFF
.	.	TRBJ2-2	TRBV7-9	TGTGCCAGCAGCTTTTGGCAGGGCGACACCGGGGAGCTGTTTTTT	CASSFWQGDTGELFF
many	.	TRBJ1-2	TRBV6-4	TGTGCCAGCAGTGACACTTGGACAGACTATGGCTACACCTTC	CASSDTWTDYGYTF
.	.	TRBJ1-5	TRBV4-2	TGTGCCAGCAGCCAGGGTACAGGCGGGGGGCCCCAGCATTTT	CASSQGTGGGPQHF
many	.	TRBJ2-7	TRBV11-2	TGTGCCAGCAGCTTAGCTACGGGGTGGGAGCAGTACTTC	CASSLATGWEQYF
.	TRBD2	TRBJ2-1	TRBV13	TGTGCCAGCAGCTTATATAAAAGCGGGGGGACCGCCCAGTTCTTC	CASSLYKSGGTAQFF
many	TRBD2	TRBJ2-2	TRBV7-2	TGTGCCAGCAGCTGGCGGGAGGGGAACACCGGGGAGCTGTTTTTT	CASSWREGNTGELFF
few	.	TRBJ2-5	TRBV20-1	TGCAGTGCTAGGTTAGACAGCCAAGAGACCCAGTACTTC	CSARLDSQETQYF
few	.	TRBJ2-1	TRBV11-2	TGTGCCAGCGCTAGCGAGACCTACAATGAGCAGTTCTTC	CASASETYNEQFF
few	.	TRBJ2-7	TRBV6-1	TGTGCCAGCAGTGAACAACTGTCGGGTGGTCACGAGCAGTACTTC	CASSEQLSGGHEQYF
.	.	TRBJ2-5	TRBV7-2	TGTGCCAGCAGCCGCGCAGGGGAGACCCAGTACTTC	CASSRAGETQYF
.	TRBD2	TRBJ2-5	TRBV3-1	TGTGCCAGCAGCCAAGGGACTAGCGGGGGGGCCCGTGGCCAGTACTTC	CASSQGTSGGARGQYF
few	TRBD1	TRBJ2-2	TRBV5-1	TGCGCCAGCAGCGACAGGGTAACCGGGGAGCTGTTTTTT	CASSDRVTGELFF
.	TRBD2	TRBJ2-1	TRBV6-2/TRBV6-3	TGTGCCAGCACCAGCGGGAGCACTGAGCAGTTCTTC	CASTSGSTEQFF
few	.	TRBJ2-7	TRBV27	TGTGCCAGCCGCGAACAGTCCCTCTACGAGCAGTACTTC	CASREQSLYEQYF
few	TRBD2	TRBJ2-5	TRBV3-1	TGTGCCAGCAGCCAAGATGTGGGAGGGGAGACCCAGTACTTC	CASSQDVGGETQYF
.	.	TRBJ2-5	TRBV2	TGTGCCAGCAGTGAACTTCGGGAGACCCAGTACTTC	CASSELRETQYF
many	TRBD1	TRBJ2-1	TRBV24-1	TGTGCCACCAGTGATTTCCCCCCGACAGGGGGAAGAGACTACAATGAGCAGTTCTTC	CATSDFPPTGGRDYNEQFF
many	.	TRBJ2-3	TRBV7-7	TGTGCTAGCAGCCTAGGGGGGCCTAGCACAGATACGCAGTATTTT	CASSLGGPSTDTQYF
few	TRBD2	TRBJ2-5	TRBV6-2/TRBV6-3	TGTGCCAGCAGTTATTATTCGGGACTAACCCAAGAGACCCAGTACTTC	CASSYYSGLTQETQYF